The clone carrying this T cell receptor (beta chain) was recorded a few times. TCRdb fed the 5' RACE reads into MiXCR, producing one record per CDR3 protein. The table lists approximately 44,000 distinct CDR3 sequences, 25% to 35% of them singletons. Memory CD4+ cells were defined as CD4+CD45RO+CD25-. CDR1 and CDR2 (germline): MDHEN, SYDVKM. The CDR3 contains 14 residues. Deletions cut 8 bases from V and 6 bases from J, with 19 bases between. The receptor was isolated from a female donor with breast cancer. The specimen sequenced was memory CD4+ T cells sorted from a lymph node. The subset is: memory CD4+ T cells, CD4+CD45RO+CD25-. This chain uses TRBV28 with TRBJ1-2; TRBD1 might be the D (5 bases). The CDR3 here is CASATLPATDGYTF. The CDR3 nucleotides read TGTGCCAGCGCCACGTTGCCTGCGACAGATGGCTACACCTTC.